What follows is one TCR beta chain and its context. Its antigen is unknown. The data belong to a study of monozygotic twins with cystic fibrosis. The study's findings and limits: Co-twins had the most similar V usage for 13 of 16 pairs, J for 8.

Produced via immunoSEQ multiplex PCR; TCRdb's table is partial and in-frame only. The table lists some 33,000 clones, around 90% of them singletons. This CDR3 region has 14 residues. Germline V gene data show CDR1 as MNHNS and CDR2 as SASEGT. Trimming left V 7 bases short and J 1 base short, with 13 bases between. The sequencing input was blood. This rearrangement joins TRBV6-1 to TRBJ2-5; D might be TRBD1 (5 bases). The sequence derives from a boy between 2 and 10 years old with cystic fibrosis. The CDR3 DNA is TGTGCCAGCACTCAGGGTTGGGGCCAAGAGACCCAGTACTTC. Translation gives CASTQGWGQETQYF.